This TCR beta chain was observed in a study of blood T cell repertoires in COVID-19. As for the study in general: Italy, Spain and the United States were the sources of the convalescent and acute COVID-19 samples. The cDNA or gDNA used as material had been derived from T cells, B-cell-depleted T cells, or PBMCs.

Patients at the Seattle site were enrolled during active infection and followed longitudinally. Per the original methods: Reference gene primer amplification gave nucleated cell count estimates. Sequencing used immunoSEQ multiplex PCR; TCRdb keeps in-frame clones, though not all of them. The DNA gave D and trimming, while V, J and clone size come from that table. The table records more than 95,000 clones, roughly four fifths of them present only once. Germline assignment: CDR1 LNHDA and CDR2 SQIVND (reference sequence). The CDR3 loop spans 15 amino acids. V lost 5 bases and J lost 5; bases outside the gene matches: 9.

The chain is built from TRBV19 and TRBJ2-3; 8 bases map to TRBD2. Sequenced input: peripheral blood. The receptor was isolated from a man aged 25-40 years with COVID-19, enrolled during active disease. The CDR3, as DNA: TGTGCCAGTAGTCCAGCGGGGGAATGGGGAGATACGCAGTATTTT. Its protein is CASSPAGEWGDTQYF. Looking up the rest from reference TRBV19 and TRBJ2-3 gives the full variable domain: DGGITQSPKYLFRKEGQNVTLSCEQNLNHDAMYWYRQDPGQGLRLIYYSQIVNDFQKGDIAEGYSVSREKKESFPLTVTSAQKNPTAFYLCASSPAGEWGDTQYFGPGTRLTVL.